The clone carrying this T cell receptor beta chain has more than one count but fewer than ten. Its cognate antigen is unknown. The PCR used 60 Vbeta and 13 Jbeta primers. Generated by immunoSEQ multiplex PCR, the TCRdb table keeps only in-frame clones and is missing some. The data contain roughly 100,000 clones, about 70% of them singletons. This CDR3 is 13 amino acids long. V was cut by 0 bases and J by 3 bases, with 6 bases left in between. Per the germline V gene, CDR1 is SGDLS and CDR2 is YYNGEE. The sample is drawn from a study of cytomegalovirus exposure and HLA in healthy donors. Study-level results: The Asian-associated ancestry cluster reportedly had fewer N-insertions than the approximately 670-donor mean in a later analysis. In a later analysis, at a false discovery rate of 0.05, approximately 16,000 TCR beta sequences were associated with HLA alleles.

Nominally healthy donors provided the samples, though records likely missed some immune exposures. The sequence came from a female donor in good health and CMV-seronegative. The source material was PBMCs. The J gene is TRBJ1-1, the V gene TRBV9; a possible D gene is TRBD1 (5 bases). Here the CDR3 DNA reads TGTGCCAGCAGCGTAGGACAGCACACTGAAGCTTTCTTT. Its protein product is CASSVGQHTEAFF.